The sequence of this T cell receptor beta chain was determined in a study of blood T cell repertoires in COVID-19. On the study more broadly: Spain, Italy and the United States supplied samples that represented acute and convalescent COVID-19. In each case, the material was cDNA or gDNA derived from T cells, B-cell-depleted T cells, or PBMCs.

In the authors' methods: Quantification of nucleated cells was approximated via reference gene primer amplification. Profiled with immunoSEQ multiplex PCR; TCRdb holds only in-frame clones, not every one. Clone size and V and J calls were adopted from that table, with D and trimming inferred from the DNA. The table shows 90,000 or so clones, with approximately 90% occurring only once. The receptor comes from a woman in her sixties or seventies with COVID-19, enrolled during active disease. Sequencing input: peripheral blood.

The CDR3, as DNA: TGTGCCAGCAGCTTAAATGCCGGAGAGACCCAGTACTTC. This translates into CASSLNAGETQYF. The genes are TRBV7-2 and TRBJ2-5, with D uncertain. Germline V lookup: CDR1 SGHTA, CDR2 FQGNSA. This CDR3 contains 13 residues. Deletions cut 2 bases from V and 4 bases from J, with 8 bases between.